The clone carrying this TCR beta chain was counted a few times. Its matching antigen is unknown. The germline CDR1 and CDR2 sequences are DFQATT and SNEGSKA (reference sequence). The CDR3 sequence is 14 residues long. V was clipped by 1 base and J by 6 bases; unmatched bases: 7. A second about 7 to 11 cycle PCR used barcoded and J-beta primers. Every sample returned 2.5 million or more CDR3-containing paired-end reads. TCRdb reprocessed the 5' RACE reads via MiXCR and lists one record per CDR3 protein. The sample consists of 600,000 to 800,000 distinct CDR3 sequences, 20% to 25% of them appearing once. The data originate from a study of blood T cells in healthy people across ages. Points from the study as a whole: Estimates based on one million T cells were treated as lower bounds. Without sorted subsets, naive and antigen-experienced compartments could not be conclusively compared. TCR beta diversity, measured per million T cells, fell in a roughly linear way with age.

The receptor's source is a man aged 65-85 years in good health. The source material was blood. The gene calls are TRBV20-1 and TRBJ2-3; TRBD2 matches 7 bases. In DNA, the CDR3 is TGCAGTGCTAGAGGAGGCGGGAGAGGGGATACGCAGTATTTT. Amino acids: CSARGGGRGDTQYF.